This record looks at one TCR beta chain sequence and its context. What it binds is not known. This record comes from a study of cytomegalovirus exposure and HLA in healthy donors. Turning to the study itself: Drawn from HLA-typed donors, tens of millions of unique TCRs were held in an early data release. Assignment to the Caucasian-associated ancestry cluster applied to approximately 79% of the approximately 400 genotyped donors. Findings of the study overall: Roughly even sequencing depth across donors was the assumption behind the presence/absence analyses.

Per the germline V gene, CDR1 is SGHRS and CDR2 is YFSETQ. The CDR3 runs to 14 residues. V lost 0 bases and J lost 7, with 13 bases in between. The donors comprised healthy bone marrow donors. PCR employed 60 Vbeta and 13 Jbeta primers. The protocol was immunoSEQ multiplex PCR, while the TCRdb copy is restricted to in-frame clones and leaves out a portion. The repertoire includes nearly 110,000 clones, 77% of them detected once, and under 5% sits in the top ten. The sequence was obtained from a male donor in good health and CMV-seronegative. Material: PBMCs. The rearrangement uses TRBV5-1 and TRBJ1-2; D is perhaps TRBD1 (5 bases). The CDR3 sequence: CASSLGRGDGGYTF. The DNA of the CDR3 is TGCGCCAGCAGCTTGGGTAGGGGTGACGGTGGCTACACCTTC.